These 20 T cell receptor beta chains were all obtained from the same sample, sequenced in a study of cytomegalovirus exposure and HLA in healthy donors. The PCR ran on 60 Vbeta and 13 Jbeta primers. Produced via immunoSEQ multiplex PCR; TCRdb's table is partial and in-frame only. The data show about 100,000 clones, roughly 75% seen once. The sample consisted of PBMCs. These receptors came from a man aged 30 to 39 in good health and CMV-seronegative.

This clone has more than one count but fewer than ten. This chain links TRBV10-2 with TRBJ1-6, with D unclear. Germline lookup yields CDR1 WSHSY and CDR2 SAAADI. The CDR3 runs to 12 residues. Trimming shortened V by 7 bases and J by 5 bases, and 6 bases separated the two germline ends. CDR3 sequence reads: CASKQNNSPLHF. The CDR3 DNA reads as TGCGCCAGCAAACAGAATAATTCACCCCTCCACTTT.

This clone was counted only a few times. The J gene is TRBJ2-3, the V gene TRBV4-3; D might be TRBD1 (6 bases). Trimming took 0 bases from V and 2 from J, leaving 18 bases between them. CDR1 and CDR2 (germline): LGHNA, YSLEER. The CDR3 is 18 residues long. The CDR3 DNA follows: TGCGCCAGCAGCCAAGATCGGACAGACACCACCCCCACAGATACGCAGTATTTT. Its translation: CASSQDRTDTTPTDTQYF.

This chain links TRBV5-5 with TRBJ2-7; D ambiguous. The V and J ends lost 2 bases and 0 bases respectively, with 9 bases between them. Germline CDR1 reads SGHKS; CDR2 reads YYEKEE (reference sequence). There are 14 residues in the CDR3. The CDR3 bases are TGTGCCAGCAGCTTTCCCATTAGCTCCTACGAGCAGTACTTC. It codes for CASSFPISSYEQYF.

This CDR3 is CASRGEGGRETQYF. The CDR3 DNA reads TGTGCCAGCAGGGGGGAGGGGGGGCGGGAGACCCAGTACTTC. This chain links TRBV2 with TRBJ2-5, with D perhaps TRBD2 (7 bases). Trimming pared 6 bases from V and 5 bases from J, leaving 16 bases between. CDR1 and CDR2 (germline): SNHLY, FYNNEI. The CDR3 covers 14 residues.

The chain uses TRBV7-9 and TRBJ2-3, with a tentative D call TRBD1 (5 bases). This CDR3 region has 15 residues. Germline CDR1 is SEHNR and CDR2 is FQNEAQ (reference sequence). Trimming cost V 4 bases and J 4 bases, with 15 bases left between them. DNA of the CDR3: TGTGCCAGCAGCTCGACAGTGCAAGTGGCAGATACGCAGTATTTT. Protein: CASSSTVQVADTQYF.

The rearrangement links TRBV9 to TRBJ2-6; D is ambiguous. The CDR3 extends over 13 amino acids. V lost 5 bases, J lost 1 base, and 4 bases lay in between. Germline V CDR1 and CDR2: SGDLS, YYNGEE. The CDR3 nucleotides read TGTGCCAGCAGTGAGTCTGGGGCCAACGTCCTGACTTTC. Encoded protein: CASSESGANVLTF.

The chain combines TRBV6-1 with TRBJ2-6; a possible D gene is TRBD2 (6 bases). Germline lookup yields CDR1 MNHNS and CDR2 SASEGT. V lost 1 base, J lost 1 base, and 14 bases lay in between. CDR3 length equals 18 residues. This chain's CDR3 is CASSEVPGALSGANVLTF. The CDR3 bases are TGTGCCAGCAGTGAAGTACCGGGAGCACTTTCTGGGGCCAACGTCCTGACTTTC.

The chain carries TRBV28 and TRBJ1-2; D is uncertain. The CDR3 consists of 12 residues. Germline CDR1 is MDHEN and CDR2 is SYDVKM. The V and J ends lost 4 bases and 6 bases respectively, with 9 bases between them. CDR3 loop: CASSSPTNGYTF. The CDR3 region has the DNA TGTGCCAGCAGTTCCCCTACGAATGGCTACACCTTC.

V is TRBV10-3 and J is TRBJ2-1; D is undetermined. With 3 bases removed from V and 4 bases from J, the gap between germline ends came to 7 bases. This CDR3 has 13 amino acids. The germline gives CDR1 ENHRY, CDR2 SYGVKD. The chain's CDR3 is CAISDLTYNEQFF. CDR3 DNA: TGTGCCATCAGTGATTTAACTTACAATGAGCAGTTCTTC.

The chain joins TRBV27 to TRBJ1-1; possibly TRBD1 for D (6 bases). The CDR3 loop spans 15 amino acids. Trimming took 5 bases from V and 4 from J, leaving 17 bases between them. Per germline, CDR1 MNHEY and CDR2 SMNVEV (reference sequence). The CDR3, as DNA: TGTGCCAGCAGTACCAATACAGGGTTCTCCACTGAAGCTTTCTTT. Amino acid sequence: CASSTNTGFSTEAFF.

This sequence joins TRBV28 and TRBJ2-3, with D perhaps matching TRBD2 (6 bases). The CDR3 is 14 residues long. Germline values: CDR1 MDHEN, CDR2 SYDVKM. Trimming took off 5 bases at V and 2 bases at J, with 11 bases between the two ends. CDR3 amino acids: CASSILAATDTQYF. The CDR3 nucleotides read TGTGCCAGCAGTATCTTAGCGGCCACAGATACGCAGTATTTT.

This chain connects TRBV5-1 to TRBJ1-2; 9 bases are shared with TRBD1. V was pared by 5 bases and J by 6 bases, with 8 bases of the junction left unmatched. This CDR3 comprises 14 residues. Germline CDR1 reads SGHRS; CDR2 reads YFSETQ. The CDR3 DNA follows: TGCGCCAGCAGTTTCACAGGGGGCTCGAATGGCTACACCTTC. Translated: CASSFTGGSNGYTF.

V and J are TRBV6-5 and TRBJ2-7; 8 bases align to TRBD1. The germline gives CDR1 MNHEY, CDR2 SVGAGI. V was clipped by 6 bases and J by 2 bases; unmatched bases: 9. The CDR3 spans 15 residues. The CDR3 sequence: CASRNGQGGTYEQYF. In nucleotides, the CDR3 is TGTGCCAGCAGAAACGGACAGGGAGGTACCTACGAGCAGTACTTC.

This sequence joins TRBV9 and TRBJ2-5, with 10 bases that match TRBD2. The CDR3 length is 16 residues. Germline lookup yields CDR1 SGDLS and CDR2 YYNGEE. Trimming removed 3 bases from V and 4 bases from J; junction bases left unmatched: 9. The CDR3 sequence: CASSDTAGGPLETQYF. In DNA, the CDR3 is TGTGCCAGCAGCGATACAGCGGGGGGGCCTCTAGAGACCCAGTACTTC.

The chain joins TRBV6-4 to TRBJ2-3, with 10 bases fitting TRBD1. V was clipped by 2 bases and J by 4 bases; unmatched bases: 0. In germline, CDR1 is MRHNA, CDR2 SNTAGT. The CDR3 is made up of 14 amino acids. As DNA, the CDR3 is TGTGCCAGCAGTGACGGGACAGGGGCAGATACGCAGTATTTT. It is translated as CASSDGTGADTQYF.

The V and J genes are TRBV5-4 and TRBJ2-5; the D gene is possibly TRBD1 (5 bases). The ends were cut back, 0 bases at V and 0 bases at J, with 15 bases in the middle. This CDR3 has 17 residues. Germline CDR1 is SGHNT and CDR2 is YYREEE (reference sequence). The CDR3 DNA sequence: TGTGCCAGCAGCTTGGAGGTGAGCAGGGCCTACCAAGAGACCCAGTACTTC. Translating it yields CASSLEVSRAYQETQYF.

The chain combines TRBV2 with TRBJ2-7; D unresolved. The CDR3 loop spans 12 amino acids. V shed 4 bases and J shed 3 bases, with 7 bases lying between them. In germline, CDR1 is SNHLY, CDR2 FYNNEI. The CDR3 coding sequence is TGTGCCAGCAGTGGACCGGGCTACGAGCAGTACTTC. It encodes CASSGPGYEQYF.

This clone has just a few counts. This chain joins TRBV30 and TRBJ1-2, with a tentative D call TRBD1 (6 bases). Germline V gene lookup returns CDR1 GTSNPN and CDR2 SVGIG (reference sequence). The CDR3 spans 14 residues. V dropped 4 bases and J dropped 7 bases, with 19 bases sitting between them. CDR3 nucleotides: TGTGCCTGGACGGCCTCGCGGGGGGCAGGTGGCTACACCTTC. Its protein product is CAWTASRGAGGYTF.

Note on this clone: A far larger clone is one base from this, pointing to a likely read error. This chain connects TRBV7-9 to TRBJ1-1, with 7 bases identical to TRBD1. The CDR3 covers 16 residues. The V and J ends lost 6 bases and 1 base, in that order; junction bases with no gene match: 11. Germline assignment: CDR1 SEHNR and CDR2 FQNEAQ (reference sequence). The CDR3 sequence is CASSVAGRGKNTEAFF. The CDR3 DNA reads as TGTGCCAGCAGTGTGGCAGGCAGGGGGAAGAACACTGAAGCTTTCTTT.

This clone was seen a single time. This rearrangement joins TRBV15 to TRBJ2-1; D remains ambiguous. Germline CDR1 reads LNHNV; CDR2 reads YYDKDF (reference sequence). The CDR3 length is 13 residues. Trimming left V 0 bases short and J 8 bases short, with 8 bases between. In DNA, the CDR3 is TGTGCCACCAGCAGAGATATCCAGGATGAGCAGTTCTTC. Its protein product is CATSRDIQDEQFF.